The clone carrying this T cell receptor beta chain has only a few counts. Its specificity is unknown. V was clipped by 1 base and J by 6 bases, with 12 bases between them. The CDR3 contains 14 residues. The germline V gene encodes CDR1 SGHTA and CDR2 FQGTGA. This entry comes from a study of T-cell memory formation after mild COVID-19. In the study overall: TCR clusters mostly belonged to single donors.

Sample barcodes and UMIs were carried by the TCR alpha and TCR beta cDNA libraries that 5'RACE generated with constant-segment primers. TCRdb analysed the 5' RACE reads with MiXCR anew, one entry per CDR3 protein. This sample yields approximately 500,000 distinct CDR3 sequences, of which approximately 23% are seen a single time; 9.5% to 15% belongs to the top ten. General study points: The study found contracting CD4+ clones mainly in CM and EM and contracting CD8+ clones in EMRA. CD4/CD8 balance held among clones contracting day 15 to 85, and later expanders leaned CD4+.

The J gene is TRBJ1-2, the V gene TRBV7-3; D remains unclear. The sequence came from an adult woman who had mild COVID-19 (a few samples of this study predate the infection). Cell type and time point are not known. Sequencing input: PBMCs or a T cell subset sorted from them (not recorded which). The CDR3 spells CASSLSPDLDGYTF. The DNA for the CDR3 is TGTGCCAGCAGCTTAAGTCCGGACCTGGATGGCTACACCTTC. Supplemented by reference TRBV7-3 and TRBJ1-2, the full variable domain reads GAGVSQTPSNKVTEKGKYVELRCDPISGHTALYWYRQSLGQGPEFLIYFQGTGAADDSGLPNDRFFAVRPEGSVSTLKIQRTERGDSAVYLCASSLSPDLDGYTFGSGTRLTVV.